These 2 T cell receptor beta chains share one sample of origin, sequenced in a study of CD8 T cells in Susac syndrome (dated by TCRdb to the late 2010s). The method behind the library was the immunoSEQ multiplex PCR assay. RNA was extracted using the RNeasy kit, and about 0.45 to 1 microgram was reverse transcribed with random hexamers. TCRdb reprocessing: public reads trimmed at Q25 with fastp, clones called with MiXCR, in-frame beta chains kept. Each entry is one CDR3 protein sequence, shown with its most common DNA and genes. Across this sample there are about 300,000 distinct CDR3 sequences, with about nine tenths seen only once. The top ten hold more than 0.15% of the sample. Input material: CD8+ T cells from PBMCs. Every receptor here comes from a human donor with multiple sclerosis.

The sample holds a few counts of this clonotype. The V and J genes are TRBV27 and TRBJ2-5; D perhaps matches TRBD1 (5 bases). V lost 2 bases and J lost 2, with 6 bases in between. Germline CDR1 and CDR2: MNHEY and SMNVEV (reference sequence). There are 13 residues in the CDR3. The CDR3 DNA follows: TGTGCCAGCAGTTTAGGGGCGCAAGAGACCCAGTACTTC. Translation: CASSLGAQETQYF.

The rearrangement links TRBV19 to TRBJ2-1; 12 nucleotides line up with TRBD2. Germline CDR1 is LNHDA and CDR2 is SQIVND (reference sequence). The CDR3 length is 15 residues. After removal of 8 bases from V and 7 bases from J, the junction contained 9 bases not matched to a gene. The CDR3 region is CASSTLAGGLNEQFF. Written as DNA, the CDR3 is TGTGCCAGTTCTACTCTAGCGGGGGGGCTGAATGAGCAGTTCTTC.